The clone carrying this T cell receptor beta chain has only a few counts. Its antigen is as yet unknown. Trimming stripped 3 bases from V and 5 bases from J, with 14 bases between. In germline, CDR1 is MNHEY, CDR2 SMNVEV (reference sequence). The CDR3 totals 15 residues. These data are taken from a study of T cell repertoires in cytomegalovirus infection. One entry per CDR3 protein, called by TCRdb with MiXCR from the reads. The sample lists around 770,000 distinct CDR3 sequences, around 29% occurring once. Here the sequenced sample was cultured CD8+ T cells from PBMCs, taken from culture after CMV antigen stimulation. The chain uses TRBV27 and TRBJ1-5; D gene unclear. This TCR came from a human donor in good health (CMV status not recorded). Some clones in this sample may be carry-over from other donors' samples. CDR3 sequence: CASSFGWAVDQPQHF. CDR3 nucleotides: TGTGCCAGCAGTTTCGGTTGGGCAGTGGATCAGCCCCAGCATTTT.